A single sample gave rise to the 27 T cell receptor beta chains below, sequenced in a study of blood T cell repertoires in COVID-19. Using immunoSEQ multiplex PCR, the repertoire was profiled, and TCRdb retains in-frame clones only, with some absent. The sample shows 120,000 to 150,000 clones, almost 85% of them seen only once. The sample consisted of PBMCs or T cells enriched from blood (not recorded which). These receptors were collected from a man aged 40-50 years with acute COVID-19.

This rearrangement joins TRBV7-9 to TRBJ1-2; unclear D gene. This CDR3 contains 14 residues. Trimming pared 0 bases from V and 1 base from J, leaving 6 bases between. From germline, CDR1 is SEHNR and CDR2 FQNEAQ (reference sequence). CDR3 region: CASSLAELNYGYTF. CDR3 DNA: TGTGCCAGCAGCTTAGCAGAACTTAACTATGGCTACACCTTC.

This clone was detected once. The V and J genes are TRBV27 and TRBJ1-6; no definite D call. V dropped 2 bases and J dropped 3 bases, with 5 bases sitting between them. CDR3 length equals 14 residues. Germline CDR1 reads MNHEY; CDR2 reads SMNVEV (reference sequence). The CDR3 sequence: CASSLQNYNSPLHF. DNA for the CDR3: TGTGCCAGCAGTTTACAGAACTATAATTCACCCCTCCACTTT.

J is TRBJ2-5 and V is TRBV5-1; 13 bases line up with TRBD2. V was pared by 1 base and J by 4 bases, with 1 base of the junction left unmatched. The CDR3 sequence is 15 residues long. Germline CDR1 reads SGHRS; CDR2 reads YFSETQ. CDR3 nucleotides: TGCGCCAGCAGCTTGACTAGCGGGGGGGGAGAGACCCAGTACTTC. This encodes CASSLTSGGGETQYF.

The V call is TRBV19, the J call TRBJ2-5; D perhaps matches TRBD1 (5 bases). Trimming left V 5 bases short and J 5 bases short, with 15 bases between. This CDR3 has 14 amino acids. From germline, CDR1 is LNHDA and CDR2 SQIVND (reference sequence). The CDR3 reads CASSARLGRETQYF. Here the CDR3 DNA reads TGTGCCAGTAGTGCCCGTTTGGGGCGCGAGACCCAGTACTTC.

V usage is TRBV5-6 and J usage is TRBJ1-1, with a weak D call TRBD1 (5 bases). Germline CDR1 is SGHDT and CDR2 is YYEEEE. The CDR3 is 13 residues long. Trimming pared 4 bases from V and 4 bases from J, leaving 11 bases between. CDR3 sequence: CASSRVGGTEAFF. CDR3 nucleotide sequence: TGTGCCAGCAGCAGGGTGGGGGGCACTGAAGCTTTCTTT.

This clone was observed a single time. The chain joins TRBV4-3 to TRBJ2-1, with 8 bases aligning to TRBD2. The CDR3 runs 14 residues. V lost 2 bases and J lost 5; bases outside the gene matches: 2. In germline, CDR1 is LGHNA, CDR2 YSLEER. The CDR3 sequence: CASSQQRENNEQFF. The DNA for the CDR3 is TGCGCCAGCAGCCAACAGCGGGAGAACAATGAGCAGTTCTTC.

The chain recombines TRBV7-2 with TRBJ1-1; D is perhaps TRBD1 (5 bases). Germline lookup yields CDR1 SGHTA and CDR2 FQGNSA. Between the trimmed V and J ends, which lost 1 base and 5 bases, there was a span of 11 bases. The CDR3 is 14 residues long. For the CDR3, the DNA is TGTGCCAGCAGCTTAGGGCAGGGCCCGACTGAAGCTTTCTTT. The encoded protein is CASSLGQGPTEAFF.

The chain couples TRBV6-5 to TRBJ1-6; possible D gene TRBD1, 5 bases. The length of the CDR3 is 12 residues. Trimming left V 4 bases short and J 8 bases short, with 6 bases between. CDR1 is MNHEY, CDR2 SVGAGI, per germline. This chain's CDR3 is CASSSGDSPLHF. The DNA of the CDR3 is TGTGCCAGCAGTTCGGGGGATTCACCCCTCCACTTT.

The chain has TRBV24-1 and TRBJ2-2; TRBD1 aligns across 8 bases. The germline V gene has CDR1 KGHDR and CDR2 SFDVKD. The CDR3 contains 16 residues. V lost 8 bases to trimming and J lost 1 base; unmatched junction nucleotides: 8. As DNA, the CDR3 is TGTGCCACCAAGCCTTCCGGACAGGGGAACACCGGGGAGCTGTTTTTT. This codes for CATKPSGQGNTGELFF.

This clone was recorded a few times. The CDR3 is CASSKRLAGVVGVDNEQFF. DNA for the CDR3: TGCGCCAGCAGCAAAAGACTAGCGGGAGTAGTAGGCGTGGACAATGAGCAGTTCTTC. V gene TRBV4-3 combines with J gene TRBJ2-1; 12 bases map to TRBD2. The trim removed 5 bases at V and 5 bases at J, leaving 16 bases unmatched. Germline V CDR1 and CDR2: LGHNA, YSLEER. The CDR3 covers 19 residues.

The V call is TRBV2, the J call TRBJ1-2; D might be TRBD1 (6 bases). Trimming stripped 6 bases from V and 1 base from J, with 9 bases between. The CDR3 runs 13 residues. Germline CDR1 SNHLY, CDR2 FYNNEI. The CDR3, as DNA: TGTGCCAGCAGCGGCAGGGGTAACTATGGCTACACCTTC. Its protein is CASSGRGNYGYTF.

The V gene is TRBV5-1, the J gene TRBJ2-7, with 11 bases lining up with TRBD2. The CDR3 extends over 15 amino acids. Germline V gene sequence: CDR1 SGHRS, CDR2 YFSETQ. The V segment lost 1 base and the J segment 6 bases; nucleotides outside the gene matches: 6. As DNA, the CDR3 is TGCGCCAGCAGCTTGTCGTCACTAGCGGGAGTCGAGCAGTACTTC. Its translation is CASSLSSLAGVEQYF.

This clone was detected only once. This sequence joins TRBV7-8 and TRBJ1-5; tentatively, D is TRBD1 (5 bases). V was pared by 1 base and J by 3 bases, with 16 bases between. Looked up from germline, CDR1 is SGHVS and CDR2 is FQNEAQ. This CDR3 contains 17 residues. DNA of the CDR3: TGTGCCAGCAGCTTAGGTAGGGGCAGGCGATCCAATCAGCCCCAGCATTTT. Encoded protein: CASSLGRGRRSNQPQHF.

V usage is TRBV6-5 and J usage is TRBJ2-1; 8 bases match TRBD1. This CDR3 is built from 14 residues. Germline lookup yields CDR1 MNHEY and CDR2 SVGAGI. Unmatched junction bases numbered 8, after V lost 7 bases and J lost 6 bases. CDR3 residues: CASTTRGLVNEQFF. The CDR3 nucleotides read TGTGCCAGCACAACCAGGGGGCTGGTCAATGAGCAGTTCTTC.

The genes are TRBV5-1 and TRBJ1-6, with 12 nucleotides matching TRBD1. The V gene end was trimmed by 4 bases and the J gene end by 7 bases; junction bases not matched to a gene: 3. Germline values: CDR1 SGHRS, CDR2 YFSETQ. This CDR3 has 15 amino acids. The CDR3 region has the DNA TGCGCCAGCAGCGTAGGGACAGGGGGCAATTCACCCCTCCACTTT. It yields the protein CASSVGTGGNSPLHF. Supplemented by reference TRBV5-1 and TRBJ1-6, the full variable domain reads KAGVTQTPRYLIKTRGQQVTLSCSPISGHRSVSWYQQTPGQGLQFLFEYFSETQRNKGNFPGRFSGRQFSNSRSEMNVSTLELGDSALYLCASSVGTGGNSPLHFGNGTRLTVT.

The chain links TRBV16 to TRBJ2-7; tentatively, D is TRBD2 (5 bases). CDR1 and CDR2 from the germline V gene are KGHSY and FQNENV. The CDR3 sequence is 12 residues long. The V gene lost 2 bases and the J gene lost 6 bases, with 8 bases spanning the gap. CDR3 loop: CASSQIGSEQYF. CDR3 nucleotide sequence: TGTGCCAGCAGCCAAATTGGGAGCGAGCAGTACTTC.

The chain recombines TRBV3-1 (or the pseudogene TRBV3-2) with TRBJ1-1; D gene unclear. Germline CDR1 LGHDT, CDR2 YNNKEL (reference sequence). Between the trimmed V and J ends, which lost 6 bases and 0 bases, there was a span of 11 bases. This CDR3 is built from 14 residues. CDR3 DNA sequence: TGTGCCAGCAGGTCCGTCCAGATGAACACTGAAGCTTTCTTT. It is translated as CASRSVQMNTEAFF.

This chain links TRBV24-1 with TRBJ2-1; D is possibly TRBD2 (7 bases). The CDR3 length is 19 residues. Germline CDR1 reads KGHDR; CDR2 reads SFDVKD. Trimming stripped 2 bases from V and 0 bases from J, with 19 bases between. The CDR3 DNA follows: TGTGCCACCAGTGATTGGCGTGCGGGGGCGACACTCTCCTACAATGAGCAGTTCTTC. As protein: CATSDWRAGATLSYNEQFF.

CDR3 loop: CASSPRTSGRGETQYF. The CDR3 nucleotides are TGTGCCAGCAGCCCCCGGACTAGCGGGAGAGGGGAGACCCAGTACTTC. This sequence joins TRBV3-1 (or the pseudogene TRBV3-2) and TRBJ2-5, with 13 nucleotides matching TRBD2. The length of the CDR3 is 16 residues. From germline, CDR1 is LGHDT and CDR2 YNNKEL (reference sequence). The trim removed 4 bases at V and 5 bases at J, leaving 7 bases unmatched.

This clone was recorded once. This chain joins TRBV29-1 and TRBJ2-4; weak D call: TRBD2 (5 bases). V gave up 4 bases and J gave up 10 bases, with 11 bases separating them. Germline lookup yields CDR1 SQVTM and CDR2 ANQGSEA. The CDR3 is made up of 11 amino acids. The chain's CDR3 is CSVGGQDIQYF. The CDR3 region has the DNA TGCAGCGTTGGAGGGCAGGATATTCAGTACTTC. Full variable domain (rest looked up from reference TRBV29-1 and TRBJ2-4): SAVISQKPSRDICQRGTSLTIQCQVDSQVTMMFWYRQQPGQSLTLIATANQGSEATYESGFVIDKFPISRPNLTFSTLTVSNMSPEDSSIYLCSVGGQDIQYFGAGTRLSVL.

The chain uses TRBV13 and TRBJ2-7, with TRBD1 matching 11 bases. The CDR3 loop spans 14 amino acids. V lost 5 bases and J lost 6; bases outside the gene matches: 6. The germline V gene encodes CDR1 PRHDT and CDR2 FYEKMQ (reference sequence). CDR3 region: CASSPGQGAAEQYF. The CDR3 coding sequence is TGTGCCAGCAGCCCCGGACAGGGGGCGGCCGAGCAGTACTTC.

The CDR3 region is CASSQTYTEAFF. In DNA form, the CDR3 reads TGCGCCAGCAGCCAGACTTACACTGAAGCTTTCTTT. V gene TRBV4-1 combines with J gene TRBJ1-1; D remains ambiguous. V dropped 3 bases and J dropped 3 bases, with 5 bases sitting between them. The CDR3 runs to 12 residues. CDR1 MGHRA and CDR2 YSYEKL come from the germline V gene.

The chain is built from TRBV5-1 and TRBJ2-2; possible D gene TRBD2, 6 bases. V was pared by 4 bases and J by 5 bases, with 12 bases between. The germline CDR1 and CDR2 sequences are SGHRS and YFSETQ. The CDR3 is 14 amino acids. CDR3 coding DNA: TGCGCCAGCAGCCCGGGAGCTTCGACCGGGGAGCTGTTTTTT. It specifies CASSPGASTGELFF.

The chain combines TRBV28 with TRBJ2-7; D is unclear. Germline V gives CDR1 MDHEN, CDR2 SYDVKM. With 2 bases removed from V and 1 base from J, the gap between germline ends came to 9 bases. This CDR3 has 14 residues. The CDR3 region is CASSLGGSSYEQYF. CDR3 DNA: TGTGCCAGCAGTTTAGGTGGCAGTTCCTACGAGCAGTACTTC.

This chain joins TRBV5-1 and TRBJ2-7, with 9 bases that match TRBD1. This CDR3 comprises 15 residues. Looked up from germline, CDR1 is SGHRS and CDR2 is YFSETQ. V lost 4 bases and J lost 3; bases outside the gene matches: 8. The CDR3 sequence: CASSRLLGQGYEQYF. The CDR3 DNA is TGCGCCAGCAGCCGGCTACTGGGACAGGGCTACGAGCAGTACTTC.

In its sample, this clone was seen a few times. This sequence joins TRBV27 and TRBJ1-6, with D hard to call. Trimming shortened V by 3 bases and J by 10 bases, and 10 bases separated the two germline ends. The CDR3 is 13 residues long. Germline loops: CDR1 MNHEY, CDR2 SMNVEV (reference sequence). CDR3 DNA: TGTGCCAGCAGTTTCAGCGTCGGGTCACCCCTCCACTTT. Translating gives CASSFSVGSPLHF.

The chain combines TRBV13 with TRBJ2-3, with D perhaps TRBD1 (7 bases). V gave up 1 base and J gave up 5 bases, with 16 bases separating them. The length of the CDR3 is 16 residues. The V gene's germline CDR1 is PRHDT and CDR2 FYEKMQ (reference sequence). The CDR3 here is CASSLVYQGGQDTQYF. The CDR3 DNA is TGTGCCAGCAGCTTAGTTTACCAGGGGGGCCAAGATACGCAGTATTTT.